The 9 T cell receptor beta chains given below trace back to one sample, sequenced in a study of blood T cells in healthy people across ages. For the second PCR, which ran for roughly 6 to 12 cycles, a sample-barcoded 5' primer and a J-beta primer mix were used. TCRdb ran MiXCR on the 5' RACE reads and lists one entry per CDR3 protein. Among about 900,000 distinct CDR3 sequences, around 49% were seen once, and the ten largest hold roughly 13%. The sequenced material came from blood. The receptors were gathered from a man younger than 40 in good health.

This sequence joins TRBV7-3 and TRBJ1-5, with D uncertain. Per germline, CDR1 SGHTA and CDR2 FQGTGA. V shed 5 bases and J shed 0 bases, with 17 bases lying between them. This CDR3 contains 17 residues. The CDR3 loop is CASSPEVTSYSNQPQHF. The CDR3 DNA reads TGTGCCAGCAGCCCTGAAGTTACAAGCTATAGCAATCAGCCCCAGCATTTT.

This sequence joins TRBV30 and TRBJ1-1; D is unclear. Germline-derived CDR1 and CDR2 are GTSNPN and SVGIG (reference sequence). CDR3 length: 12 residues. Trimming shortened V by 4 bases and J by 3 bases, and 9 bases separated the two germline ends. The chain's CDR3 is CAWTYGDTEAFF. CDR3 nucleotides: TGTGCCTGGACCTATGGGGACACTGAAGCTTTCTTT.

Many counts were recorded for this clonotype. The chain has TRBV5-1 and TRBJ2-7, with 8 positions matching TRBD1. V gave up 4 bases and J gave up 1 base; unmatched junction bases: 4. This CDR3 comprises 14 residues. Germline CDR1 and CDR2: SGHRS and YFSETQ. The CDR3, as DNA: TGCGCCAGCAGCGTGGGACAGGAGTCCTACGAGCAGTACTTC. It codes for CASSVGQESYEQYF.

This chain joins TRBV20-1 and TRBJ2-5; a possible D gene is TRBD2 (6 bases). Trimming took off 0 bases at V and 0 bases at J, with 11 bases between the two ends. The CDR3 has 15 amino acids. Germline CDR1 and CDR2: DFQATT and SNEGSKA (reference sequence). The CDR3 DNA follows: TGCAGTGCTAGAGATGCCCGGGGGTACCAAGAGACCCAGTACTTC. Translating it yields CSARDARGYQETQYF.

The chain uses TRBV5-6 and TRBJ1-5; tentative D call: TRBD1 (5 bases). The CDR3 contains 15 residues. V was shortened by 3 bases and J by 2 bases, with 12 bases between the two germline ends. Germline CDR1 and CDR2: SGHDT and YYEEEE. CDR3 in DNA: TGTGCCAGCAGCTCGATTGGGACGGGCAATCAGCCCCAGCATTTT. Its protein is CASSSIGTGNQPQHF. Complete variable domain (other parts from reference TRBV5-6 and TRBJ1-5): DAGVTQSPTHLIKTRGQQVTLRCSPKSGHDTVSWYQQALGQGPQFIFQYYEEEERQRGNFPDRFSGHQFPNYSSELNVNALLLGDSALYLCASSSIGTGNQPQHFGDGTRLSIL.

This clonotype was counted a few times. This sequence joins TRBV7-2 and TRBJ1-5, with D unresolved. Germline CDR1 SGHTA, CDR2 FQGNSA. The CDR3 length is 15 residues. Trimming took off 1 base at V and 0 bases at J, with 7 bases between the two ends. The CDR3: CASSLGWYSNQPQHF. CDR3 nucleotides: TGTGCCAGCAGCTTAGGGTGGTATAGCAATCAGCCCCAGCATTTT.

J is TRBJ2-5 and V is TRBV4-2; D tentatively reads TRBD1 or TRBD2 (5 bases each). CDR3 size: 15 residues. V was trimmed by 1 base and J by 6 bases, leaving 15 bases between them. Germline CDR1 LGHNA, CDR2 YNFKEQ. CDR3: CASSQVSRTGQTQYF. The CDR3 nucleotides read TGTGCCAGCAGCCAAGTCAGTAGGACGGGGCAGACCCAGTACTTC.

In this sample, this clonotype turned up many times. The CDR3 sequence is CSVERGDTDTQYF. DNA for the CDR3: TGCAGCGTTGAACGGGGGGACACAGATACGCAGTATTTT. This chain links TRBV29-1 with TRBJ2-3, with 7 bases aligning to TRBD2. This CDR3 contains 13 residues. Trimming cost V 2 bases and J 2 bases; bases outside gene matches: 1. CDR1 and CDR2 (germline): SQVTM, ANQGSEA.

This clonotype showed up just a few times. This chain uses TRBV28 with TRBJ1-2; D may be TRBD1 (5 bases). Per germline, CDR1 MDHEN and CDR2 SYDVKM. The CDR3 runs 13 residues. V was cut by 5 bases and J by 7 bases, with 14 bases left in between. In DNA form, the CDR3 reads TGTGCCAGCAGTAAAGTCCAGGGTTCTGGCTACACCTTC. Protein product: CASSKVQGSGYTF.